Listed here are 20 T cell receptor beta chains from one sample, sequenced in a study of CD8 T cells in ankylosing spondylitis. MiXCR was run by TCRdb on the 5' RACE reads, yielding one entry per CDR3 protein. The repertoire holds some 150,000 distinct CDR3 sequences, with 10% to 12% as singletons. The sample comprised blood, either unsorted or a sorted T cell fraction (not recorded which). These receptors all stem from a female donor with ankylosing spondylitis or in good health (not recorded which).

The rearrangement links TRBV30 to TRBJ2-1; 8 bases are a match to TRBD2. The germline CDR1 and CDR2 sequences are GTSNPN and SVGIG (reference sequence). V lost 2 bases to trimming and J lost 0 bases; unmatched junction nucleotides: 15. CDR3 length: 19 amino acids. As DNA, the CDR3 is TGTGCCTGGAGTAGGCAAACTAGCGCCGGGAGGGGCTCCTACAATGAGCAGTTCTTC. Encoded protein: CAWSRQTSAGRGSYNEQFF. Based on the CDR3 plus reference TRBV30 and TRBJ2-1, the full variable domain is SQTIHQWPATLVQPVGSPLSLECTVEGTSNPNLYWYRQAAGRGLQLLFYSVGIGQISSEVPQNLSASRPQDRQFILSSKKLLLSDSGFYLCAWSRQTSAGRGSYNEQFFGPGTRLTVL.

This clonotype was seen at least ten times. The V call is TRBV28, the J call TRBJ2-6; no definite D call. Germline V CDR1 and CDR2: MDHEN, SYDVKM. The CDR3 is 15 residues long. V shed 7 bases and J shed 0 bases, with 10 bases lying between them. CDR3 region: CASTPHSSGANVLTF. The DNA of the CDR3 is TGTGCCAGCACCCCCCACAGCTCTGGGGCCAACGTCCTGACTTTC.

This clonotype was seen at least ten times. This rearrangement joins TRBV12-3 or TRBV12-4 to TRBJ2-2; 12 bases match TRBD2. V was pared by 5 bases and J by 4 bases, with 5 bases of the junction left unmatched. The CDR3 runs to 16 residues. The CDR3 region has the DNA TGTGCCAGCAGTGCCCGACTAGCGGGAGTCACCGGGGAGCTGTTTTTT. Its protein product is CASSARLAGVTGELFF.

The CDR3 protein is CARGPGPTVNTGELFF. CDR3 nucleotide sequence: TGTGCCAGGGGCCCTGGGCCGACGGTGAACACCGGGGAGCTGTTTTTT. The chain is built from TRBV25-1 and TRBJ2-2, with no clear D. The CDR3 extends over 16 amino acids. The V end was cut by 9 bases, the J end by 1 base, with 18 bases between. In germline, CDR1 is MGHDK, CDR2 SYGVNS. Complete variable domain (other parts from reference TRBV25-1 and TRBJ2-2): EADIYQTPRYLVIGTGKKITLECSQTMGHDKMYWYQQDPGMELHLIHYSYGVNSTEKGDLSSESTVSRIRTEHFPLTLESARPSHTSQYLCARGPGPTVNTGELFFGEGSRLTVL.

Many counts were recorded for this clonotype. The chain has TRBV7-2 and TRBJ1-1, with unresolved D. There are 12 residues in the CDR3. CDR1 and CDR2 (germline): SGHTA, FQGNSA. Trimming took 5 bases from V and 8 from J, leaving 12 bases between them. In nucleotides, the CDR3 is TGTGCCAGCAGCCCCCAGGACGGAGAAGCTTTCTTT. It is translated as CASSPQDGEAFF.

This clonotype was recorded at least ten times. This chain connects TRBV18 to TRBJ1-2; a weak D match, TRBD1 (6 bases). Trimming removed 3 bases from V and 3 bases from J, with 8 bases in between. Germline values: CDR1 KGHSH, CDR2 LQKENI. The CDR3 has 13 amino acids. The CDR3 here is CASSPGTHYGYTF. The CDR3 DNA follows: TGTGCCAGCTCACCCGGGACACACTATGGCTACACCTTC. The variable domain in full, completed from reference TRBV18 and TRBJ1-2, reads NAGVMQNPRHLVRRRGQEARLRCSPMKGHSHVYWYRQLPEEGLKFMVYLQKENIIDESGMPKERFSAEFPKEGPSILRIQQVVRGDSAAYFCASSPGTHYGYTFGSGTRLTVV.

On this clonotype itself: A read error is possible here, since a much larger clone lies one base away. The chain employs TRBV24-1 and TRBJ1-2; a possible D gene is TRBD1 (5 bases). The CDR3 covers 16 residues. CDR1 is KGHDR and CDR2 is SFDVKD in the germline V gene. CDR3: CATSEGSGRTSPGCTF. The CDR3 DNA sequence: TGTGCCACCAGTGAAGGATCGGGACGGACCTCTCCTGGCTGCACCTTC.

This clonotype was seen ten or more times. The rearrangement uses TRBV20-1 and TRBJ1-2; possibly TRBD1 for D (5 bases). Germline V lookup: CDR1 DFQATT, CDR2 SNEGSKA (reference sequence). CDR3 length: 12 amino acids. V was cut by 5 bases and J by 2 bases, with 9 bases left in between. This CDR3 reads CSAATVNYGYTF. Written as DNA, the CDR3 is TGCAGTGCTGCGACAGTCAACTATGGCTACACCTTC.

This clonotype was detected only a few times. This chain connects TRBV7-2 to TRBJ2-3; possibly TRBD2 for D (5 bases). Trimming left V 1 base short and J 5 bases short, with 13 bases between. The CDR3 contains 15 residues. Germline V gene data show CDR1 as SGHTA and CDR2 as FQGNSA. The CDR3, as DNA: TGTGCCAGCAGCTTAGACGGAGGCCCCCAAGATACGCAGTATTTT. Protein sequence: CASSLDGGPQDTQYF.

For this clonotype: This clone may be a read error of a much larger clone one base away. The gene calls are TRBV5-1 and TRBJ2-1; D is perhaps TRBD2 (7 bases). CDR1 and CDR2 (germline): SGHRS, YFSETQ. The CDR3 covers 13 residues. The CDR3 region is CVSSLGGASEQFF. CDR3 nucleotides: TGCGTCAGCAGCTTAGGGGGGGCTAGTGAGCAGTTCTTC.

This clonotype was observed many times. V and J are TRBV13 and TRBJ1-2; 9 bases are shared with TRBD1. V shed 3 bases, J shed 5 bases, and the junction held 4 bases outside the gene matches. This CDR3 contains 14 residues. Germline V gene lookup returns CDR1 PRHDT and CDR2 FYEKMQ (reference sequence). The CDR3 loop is CASSFRDREYGYTF. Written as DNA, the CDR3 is TGTGCCAGCAGCTTCCGGGACAGGGAATATGGCTACACCTTC.

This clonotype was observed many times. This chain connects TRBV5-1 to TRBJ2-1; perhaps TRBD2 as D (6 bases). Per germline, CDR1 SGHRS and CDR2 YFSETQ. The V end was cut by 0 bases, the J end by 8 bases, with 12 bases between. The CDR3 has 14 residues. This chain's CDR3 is CASSLETSPHEQFF. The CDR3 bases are TGCGCCAGCAGCTTGGAAACTAGCCCCCATGAGCAGTTCTTC.

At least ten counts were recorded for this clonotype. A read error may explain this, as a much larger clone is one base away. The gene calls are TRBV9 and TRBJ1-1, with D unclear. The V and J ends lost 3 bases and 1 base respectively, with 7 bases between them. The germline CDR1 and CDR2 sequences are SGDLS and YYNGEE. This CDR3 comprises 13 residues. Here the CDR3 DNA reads TGTGCCAGCAGCGAGCACAGGAACACTGAAGCTTTCTTT. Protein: CASSEHRNTEAFF.

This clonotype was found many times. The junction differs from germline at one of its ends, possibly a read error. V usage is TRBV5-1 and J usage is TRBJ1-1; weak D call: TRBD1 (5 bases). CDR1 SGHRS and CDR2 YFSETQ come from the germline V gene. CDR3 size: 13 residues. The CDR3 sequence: CASGGGAGTEVFF. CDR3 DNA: TGCGCCAGCGGAGGAGGGGCCGGCACTGAAGTTTTCTTT.

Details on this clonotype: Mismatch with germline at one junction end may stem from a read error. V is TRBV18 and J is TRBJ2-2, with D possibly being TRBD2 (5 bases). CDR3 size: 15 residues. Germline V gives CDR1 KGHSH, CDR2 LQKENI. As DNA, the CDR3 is TGTGCCAGCTCACCACCGATTTTTACCACCGGGGAGCTGTCTTTT. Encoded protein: CASSPPIFTTGELSF.

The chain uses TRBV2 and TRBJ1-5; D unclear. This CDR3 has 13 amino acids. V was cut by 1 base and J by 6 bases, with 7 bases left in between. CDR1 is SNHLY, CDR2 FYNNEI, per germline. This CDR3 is CASSEERVQPQHF. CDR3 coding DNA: TGTGCCAGCAGTGAAGAACGGGTTCAGCCCCAGCATTTT.

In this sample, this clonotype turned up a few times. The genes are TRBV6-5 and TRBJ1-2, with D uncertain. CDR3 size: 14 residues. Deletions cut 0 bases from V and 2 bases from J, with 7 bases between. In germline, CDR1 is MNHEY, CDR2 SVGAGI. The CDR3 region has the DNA TGTGCCAGCAGTTACTCTGAATCAAACTATGGCTACACCTTC. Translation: CASSYSESNYGYTF.

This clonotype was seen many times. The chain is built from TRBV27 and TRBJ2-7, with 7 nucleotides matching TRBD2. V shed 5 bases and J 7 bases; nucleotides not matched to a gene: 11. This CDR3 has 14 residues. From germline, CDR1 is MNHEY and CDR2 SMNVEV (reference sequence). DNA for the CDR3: TGTGCCAGCAGTCGGCGGGGGAGTTGGAGGGAGCAGTACTTC. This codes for CASSRRGSWREQYF.

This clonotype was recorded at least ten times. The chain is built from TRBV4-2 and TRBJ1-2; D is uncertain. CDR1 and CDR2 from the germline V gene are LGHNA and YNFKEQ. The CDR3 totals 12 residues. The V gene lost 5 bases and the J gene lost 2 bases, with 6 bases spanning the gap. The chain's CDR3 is CASSARNYGYTF. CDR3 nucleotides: TGTGCCAGCAGCGCTCGAAACTATGGCTACACCTTC.

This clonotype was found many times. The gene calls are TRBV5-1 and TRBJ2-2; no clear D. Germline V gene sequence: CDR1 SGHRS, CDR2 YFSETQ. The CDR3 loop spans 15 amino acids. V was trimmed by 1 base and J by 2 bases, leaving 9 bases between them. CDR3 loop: CASSLYTANTGELFF. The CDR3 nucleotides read TGCGCCAGCAGCTTGTATACGGCTAACACCGGGGAGCTGTTTTTT.